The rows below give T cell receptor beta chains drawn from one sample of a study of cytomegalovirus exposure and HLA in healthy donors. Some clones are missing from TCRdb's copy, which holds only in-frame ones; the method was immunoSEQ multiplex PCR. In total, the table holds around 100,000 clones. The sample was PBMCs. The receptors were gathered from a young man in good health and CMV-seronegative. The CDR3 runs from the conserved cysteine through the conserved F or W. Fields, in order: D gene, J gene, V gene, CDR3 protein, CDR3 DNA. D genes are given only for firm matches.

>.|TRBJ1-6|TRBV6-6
CASSSYRTNSPLHF
TGTGCCAGCAGTTCCTACAGAACTAATTCACCCCTCCACTTT
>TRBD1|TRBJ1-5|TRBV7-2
CASRPGQGGGNQPQHF
TGTGCCAGCAGGCCAGGACAGGGAGGGGGCAATCAGCCCCAGCATTTT
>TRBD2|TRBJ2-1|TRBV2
CASRANLAGGLNEQFF
TGTGCCAGCAGGGCGAACCTAGCGGGGGGGCTCAATGAGCAGTTCTTC
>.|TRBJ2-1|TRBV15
CATSRGARGNNEQFF
TGTGCCACCAGCAGAGGGGCACGAGGGAACAATGAGCAGTTCTTC
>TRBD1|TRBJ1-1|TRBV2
CASSETTGGGTEAFF
TGTGCCAGCAGTGAGACGACAGGGGGGGGCACTGAAGCTTTCTTT
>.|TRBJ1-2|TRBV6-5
CASKQGSGGYTF
TGTGCCAGCAAACAGGGTTCGGGCGGCTACACCTTC
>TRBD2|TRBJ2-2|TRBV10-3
CAITSGGLGGELFF
TGTGCCATCACTAGCGGGGGGCTCGGCGGGGAGCTGTTTTTT
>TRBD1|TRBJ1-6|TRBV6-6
CASSRTGDYGSPLHF
TGTGCCAGCAGTCGGACAGGGGATTACGGTTCACCCCTCCACTTT
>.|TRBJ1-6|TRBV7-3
CASSLQGSPFSNSPLHF
TGTGCCAGCAGCTTACAGGGTTCTCCGTTTTCGAATTCACCCCTCCACTTT
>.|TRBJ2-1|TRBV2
CASTEGGPSYNEQFF
TGTGCCAGCACGGAGGGGGGGCCCTCCTACAATGAGCAGTTCTTC
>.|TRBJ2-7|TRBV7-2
CASSLSGVRHEQYF
TGTGCCAGCAGCCTCTCGGGTGTAAGACACGAGCAGTACTTC
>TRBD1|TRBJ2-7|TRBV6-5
CASNRQGQHEQYF
TGTGCCAGCAACAGACAGGGTCAGCACGAGCAGTACTTC
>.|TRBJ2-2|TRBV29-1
CSAGTTGELFF
TGCAGCGCCGGGACTACCGGGGAGCTGTTTTTT
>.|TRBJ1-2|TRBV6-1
CASSESLGEYYGYTF
TGTGCCAGCAGTGAATCCCTTGGAGAATACTATGGCTACACCTTC
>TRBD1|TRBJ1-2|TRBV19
CASNSGYQGEGYTF
TGTGCCAGTAACTCAGGCTATCAGGGGGAAGGCTACACCTTC
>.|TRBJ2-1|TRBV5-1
CASSFRQGGSYNEQFF
TGCGCCAGCAGCTTTAGACAGGGAGGTTCCTACAATGAGCAGTTCTTC
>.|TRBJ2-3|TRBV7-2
CASSSVPSDTQYF
TGTGCCAGCAGCTCCGTCCCCTCAGATACGCAGTATTTT
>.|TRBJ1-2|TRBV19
CASSSSINGVYTF
TGTGCCAGTAGTAGCTCAATAAACGGTGTTTACACCTTC
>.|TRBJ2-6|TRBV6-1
CASSARQGGFGANVLTF
TGTGCCAGCAGTGCCCGACAGGGAGGCTTTGGGGCCAACGTCCTGACTTTC
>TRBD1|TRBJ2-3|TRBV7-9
CASSRQGLGRDTQYF
TGTGCCAGCAGCAGACAGGGGCTTGGGAGAGATACGCAGTATTTT
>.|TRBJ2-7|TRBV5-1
CASSLGDTLYEQYF
TGCGCCAGCAGCTTGGGGGACACCCTCTACGAGCAGTACTTC
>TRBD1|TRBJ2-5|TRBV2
CASRGQGPEAQYF
TGTGCCAGCAGAGGACAGGGACCAGAGGCCCAGTACTTC
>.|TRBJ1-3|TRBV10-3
CAINVDNSGNTIYF
TGTGCCATCAACGTTGACAACTCTGGAAACACCATATATTTT
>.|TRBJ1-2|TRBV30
CAWGDRNYGYTF
TGTGCCTGGGGCGACAGGAACTATGGCTACACCTTC
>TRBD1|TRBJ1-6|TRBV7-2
CASSPSGDSPNSPLHF
TGTGCCAGCAGCCCTAGTGGGGACAGCCCTAATTCACCCCTCCACTTT
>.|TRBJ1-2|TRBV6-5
CASSPTEYYGYTF
TGTGCCAGCAGTCCGACAGAGTACTATGGCTACACCTTC
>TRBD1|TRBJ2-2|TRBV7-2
CASSLATGGAGELFF
TGTGCCAGCAGCTTAGCAACAGGGGGCGCCGGGGAGCTGTTTTTT
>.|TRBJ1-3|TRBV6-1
CASSEAGGNTIYF
TGTGCCAGCAGTGAGGCAGGTGGAAACACCATATATTTT
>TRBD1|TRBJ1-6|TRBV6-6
CASSLETGNSPLHF
TGTGCCAGCAGTTTGGAGACAGGGAATTCACCCCTCCACTTT
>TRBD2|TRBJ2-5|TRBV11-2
CASSFLSGLAEETQYF
TGTGCCAGCAGCTTCCTTTCCGGACTAGCTGAAGAGACCCAGTACTTC
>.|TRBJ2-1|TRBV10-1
CARRTNYNEQFF
TGCGCTCGGCGGACAAACTACAATGAGCAGTTCTTC
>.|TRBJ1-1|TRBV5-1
CASSLERDTNTEAFF
TGCGCCAGCAGCTTGGAACGGGACACGAACACTGAAGCTTTCTTT
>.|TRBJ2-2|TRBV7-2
CASSVQGTLSNTGELFF
TGTGCCAGCAGCGTCCAAGGGACATTATCGAACACCGGGGAGCTGTTTTTT
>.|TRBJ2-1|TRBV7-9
CASSPPPRVGNEQFF
TGTGCCAGCAGCCCACCTCCACGGGTCGGGAATGAGCAGTTCTTC
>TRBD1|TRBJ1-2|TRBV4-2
CASSHGTGTNYGYTF
TGTGCCAGCAGCCACGGGACAGGGACTAACTATGGCTACACCTTC